This T cell receptor (beta chain) was identified in a study of blood T cells in healthy people across ages. The study's findings and limits: PBMCs that were unsorted prevented a conclusive naive versus antigen-experienced comparison. Percentage of naive T cells showed a strong correlation with TCR beta diversity. Naive CD4+ cell counts and diversity both ran higher in long-lived than in aged donors.

This clonotype was observed a handful of times. Its antigen is still unknown. The use of a sample-barcoded 5' primer and a J-beta primer mix characterized a second PCR of roughly 6 to 11 cycles. Each cDNA molecule, via a template-switch adaptor with 12 random nucleotides, was tagged. Each CDR3 protein is one row after TCRdb ran MiXCR on the 5' RACE reads. The sample lists 600,000 or so distinct CDR3 sequences; about 30% were seen once. The V gene's germline CDR1 is DFQATT and CDR2 SNEGSKA (reference sequence). The V and J ends lost 3 bases and 4 bases respectively, with 15 bases between them. The CDR3 length is 14 residues.

The chain employs TRBV20-1 and TRBJ1-2; no definite D call. Sequenced material: blood. The sequence derives from a woman of 80 years or more in good health. The CDR3 spells CSASPRRDGYGYTF. DNA for the CDR3: TGCAGTGCTAGTCCCCGCCGAGATGGCTATGGCTACACCTTC.